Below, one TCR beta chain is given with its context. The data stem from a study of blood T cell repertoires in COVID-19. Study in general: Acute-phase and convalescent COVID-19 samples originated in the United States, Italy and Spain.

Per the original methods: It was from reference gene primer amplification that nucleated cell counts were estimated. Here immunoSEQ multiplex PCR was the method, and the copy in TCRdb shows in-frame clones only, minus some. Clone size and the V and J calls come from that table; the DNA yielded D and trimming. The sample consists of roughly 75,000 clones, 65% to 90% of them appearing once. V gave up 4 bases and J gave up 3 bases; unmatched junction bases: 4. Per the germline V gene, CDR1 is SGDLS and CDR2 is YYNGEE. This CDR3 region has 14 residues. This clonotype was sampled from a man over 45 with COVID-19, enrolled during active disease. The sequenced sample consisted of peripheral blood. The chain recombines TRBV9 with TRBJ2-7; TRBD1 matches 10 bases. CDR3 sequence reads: CASSSTGGSYEQYF. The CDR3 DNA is TGTGCCAGCAGCTCGACAGGGGGCAGCTACGAGCAGTACTTC.